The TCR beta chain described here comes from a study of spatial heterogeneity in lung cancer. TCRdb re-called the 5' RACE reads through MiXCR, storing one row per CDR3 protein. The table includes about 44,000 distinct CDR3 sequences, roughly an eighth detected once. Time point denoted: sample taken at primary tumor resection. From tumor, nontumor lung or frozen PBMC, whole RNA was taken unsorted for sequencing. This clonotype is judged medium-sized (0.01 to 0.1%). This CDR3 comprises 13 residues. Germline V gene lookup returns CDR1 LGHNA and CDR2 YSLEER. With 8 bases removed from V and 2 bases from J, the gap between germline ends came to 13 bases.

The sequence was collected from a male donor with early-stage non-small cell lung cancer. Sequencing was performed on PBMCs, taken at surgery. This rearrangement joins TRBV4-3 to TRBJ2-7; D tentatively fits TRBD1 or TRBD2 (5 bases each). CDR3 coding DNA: TGCGCCAGCGGCCGGGACCTCGCCTACGAGCAGTACTTC. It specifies CASGRDLAYEQYF.